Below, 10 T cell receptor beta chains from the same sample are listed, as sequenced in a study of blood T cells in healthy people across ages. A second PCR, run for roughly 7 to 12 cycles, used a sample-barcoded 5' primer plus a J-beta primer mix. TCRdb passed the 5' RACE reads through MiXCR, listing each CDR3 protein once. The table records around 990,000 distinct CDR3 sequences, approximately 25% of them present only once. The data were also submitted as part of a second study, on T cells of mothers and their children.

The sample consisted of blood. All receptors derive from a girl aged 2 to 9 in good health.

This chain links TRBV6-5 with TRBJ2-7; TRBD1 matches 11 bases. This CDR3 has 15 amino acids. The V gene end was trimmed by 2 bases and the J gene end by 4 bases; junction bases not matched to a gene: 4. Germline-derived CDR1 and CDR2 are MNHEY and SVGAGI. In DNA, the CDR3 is TGTGCCAGCAGTTACAGGACAGGGGGCGCGTACGAGCAGTACTTC. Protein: CASSYRTGGAYEQYF.

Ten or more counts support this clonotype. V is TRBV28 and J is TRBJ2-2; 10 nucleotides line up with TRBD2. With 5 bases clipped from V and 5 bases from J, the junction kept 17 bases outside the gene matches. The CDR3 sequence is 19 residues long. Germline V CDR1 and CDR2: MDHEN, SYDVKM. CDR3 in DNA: TGTGCCAGCAGTATAGGACTAGCGGATCCCCGAGGGGGGACCGGGGAGCTGTTTTTT. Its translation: CASSIGLADPRGGTGELFF.

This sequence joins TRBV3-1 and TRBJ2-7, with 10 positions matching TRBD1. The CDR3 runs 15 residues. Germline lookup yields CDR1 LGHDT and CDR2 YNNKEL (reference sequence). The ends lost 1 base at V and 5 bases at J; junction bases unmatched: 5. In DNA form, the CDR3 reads TGTGCCAGCAGCCAAGGACAGGGGGCTTTCGACGAGCAGTACTTC. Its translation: CASSQGQGAFDEQYF.

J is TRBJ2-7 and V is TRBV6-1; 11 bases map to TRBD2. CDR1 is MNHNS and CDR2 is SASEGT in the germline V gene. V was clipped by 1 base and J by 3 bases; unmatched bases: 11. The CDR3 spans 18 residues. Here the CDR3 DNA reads TGTGCCAGCAGTGAAGGGTTTAGCGGGAGGGAAGTAGGCTACGAGCAGTACTTC. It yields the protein CASSEGFSGREVGYEQYF.

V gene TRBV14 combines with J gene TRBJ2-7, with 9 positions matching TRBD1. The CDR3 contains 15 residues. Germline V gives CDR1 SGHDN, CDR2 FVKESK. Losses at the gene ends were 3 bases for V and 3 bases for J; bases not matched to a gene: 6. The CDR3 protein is CASSHPGQGDYEQYF. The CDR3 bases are TGTGCCAGCAGCCATCCGGGACAGGGAGACTACGAGCAGTACTTC.

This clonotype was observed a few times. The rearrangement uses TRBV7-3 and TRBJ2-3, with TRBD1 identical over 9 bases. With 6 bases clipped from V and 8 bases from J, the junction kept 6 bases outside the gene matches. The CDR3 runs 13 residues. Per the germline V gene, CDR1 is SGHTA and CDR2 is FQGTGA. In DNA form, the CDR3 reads TGTGCCAGCAGTTCTACAGGGGGCGGTACGCAGTATTTT. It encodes CASSSTGGGTQYF.

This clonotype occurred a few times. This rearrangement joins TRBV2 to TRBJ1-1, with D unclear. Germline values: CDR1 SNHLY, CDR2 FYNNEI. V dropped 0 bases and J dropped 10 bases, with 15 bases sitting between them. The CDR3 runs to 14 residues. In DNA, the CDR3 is TGTGCCAGCAGTGAAGCGGGAGGGATCATATCAGCTTTCTTT. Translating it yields CASSEAGGIISAFF.

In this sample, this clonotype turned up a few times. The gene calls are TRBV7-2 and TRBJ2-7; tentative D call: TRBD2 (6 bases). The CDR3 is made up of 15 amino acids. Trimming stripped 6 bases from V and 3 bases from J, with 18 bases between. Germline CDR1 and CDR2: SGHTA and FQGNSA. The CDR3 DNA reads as TGTGCCAGCAGATATGGGGGGACTGCCAACTACGAGCAGTACTTC. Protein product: CASRYGGTANYEQYF.

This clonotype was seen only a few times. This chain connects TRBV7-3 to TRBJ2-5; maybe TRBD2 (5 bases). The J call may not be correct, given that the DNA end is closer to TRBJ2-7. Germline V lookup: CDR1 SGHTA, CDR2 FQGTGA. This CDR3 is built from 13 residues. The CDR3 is CASSLGVQREQYF. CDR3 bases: TGTGCCAGCAGCTTGGGAGTTCAGCGCGAGCAGTACTTC.

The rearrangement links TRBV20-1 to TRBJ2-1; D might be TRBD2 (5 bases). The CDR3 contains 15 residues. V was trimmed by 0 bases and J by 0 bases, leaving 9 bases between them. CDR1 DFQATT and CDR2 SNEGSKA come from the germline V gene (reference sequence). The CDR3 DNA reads TGCAGTGCTAGAGATTATGGGAGCTCCTACAATGAGCAGTTCTTC. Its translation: CSARDYGSSYNEQFF.